Listed here is a single T cell receptor (beta chain). The antigen is not known. Primers: 60 Vbeta forward and 13 Jbeta reverse. The method was immunoSEQ multiplex PCR; TCRdb's version includes in-frame clones alone and lacks a portion of them. The top ten hold 14% of the sample, which has 150,000 to 200,000 clones, about four fifths seen once. These data come from a study of cytomegalovirus exposure and HLA in healthy donors. Points from the study as a whole: One variant, a missense change in DCLRE1C, was linked in a later analysis to TCR beta V- and J-gene trimming. CMV serostatus alone was available as immune exposure information.

CDR3 length equals 14 residues. Germline V CDR1 and CDR2: SGHVS, FNYEAQ. The V gene lost 0 bases and the J gene lost 2 bases, with 8 bases spanning the gap. This sequence originates from a woman aged 25 to 39 in good health and CMV-seropositive. This chain links TRBV7-6 with TRBJ2-7; D remains unclear. The sample comprised PBMCs. CDR3 nucleotide sequence: TGTGCCAGCAGCTTAGCGGCAACGACCTACGAGCAGTACTTC. Its protein product is CASSLAATTYEQYF.